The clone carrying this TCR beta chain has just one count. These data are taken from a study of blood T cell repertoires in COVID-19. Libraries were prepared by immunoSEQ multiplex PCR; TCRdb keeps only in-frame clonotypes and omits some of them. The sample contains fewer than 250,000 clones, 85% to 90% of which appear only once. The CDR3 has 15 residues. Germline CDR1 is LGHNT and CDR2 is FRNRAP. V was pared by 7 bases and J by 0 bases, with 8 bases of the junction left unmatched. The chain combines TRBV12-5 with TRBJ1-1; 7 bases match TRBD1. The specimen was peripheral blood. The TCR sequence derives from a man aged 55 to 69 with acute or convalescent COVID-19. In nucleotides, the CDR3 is TGTGCTAGTGTCCAGGGACAGTTCATGAACACTGAAGCTTTCTTT. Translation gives CASVQGQFMNTEAFF.